The next 27 T cell receptor beta chains were all read from a single sample in a study of blood T cell repertoires in COVID-19. Method: immunoSEQ multiplex PCR; TCRdb's copy keeps in-frame clones and lacks some. The sample has about 180,000 clones; 75% to 80% are singletons. The sample comprised peripheral blood. Every receptor here comes from a woman in her 70s with acute or convalescent COVID-19.

This sequence joins TRBV28 and TRBJ1-2; 12 nucleotides agree with TRBD1. Germline V gene lookup returns CDR1 MDHEN and CDR2 SYDVKM. This CDR3 is 17 amino acids long. V lost 3 bases and J lost 2; bases outside the gene matches: 7. In DNA form, the CDR3 reads TGTGCCAGCAGTTTGACGGGACAGGGGGCCAAAAACTATGGCTACACCTTC. It codes for CASSLTGQGAKNYGYTF.

The genes are TRBV24-1 and TRBJ2-3; 10 positions agree with TRBD2. This CDR3 spans 14 amino acids. V lost 10 bases and J lost 2; bases outside the gene matches: 5. The germline CDR1 and CDR2 sequences are KGHDR and SFDVKD. The CDR3 DNA reads as TGTGCCACGAACAGCGGGAGGGCCACAGATACGCAGTATTTT. Its protein product is CATNSGRATDTQYF.

The chain is built from TRBV20-1 and TRBJ1-3; D is uncertain. V was cut by 3 bases and J by 0 bases, with 21 bases left in between. There are 18 residues in the CDR3. Germline CDR1 DFQATT, CDR2 SNEGSKA (reference sequence). CDR3: CSASPPGGQLHSGNTIYF. In DNA, the CDR3 is TGCAGTGCTAGTCCCCCGGGAGGGCAGCTACACTCTGGAAACACCATATATTTT.

V gene TRBV7-2 combines with J gene TRBJ2-1; tentative D call: TRBD2 (6 bases). Germline values: CDR1 SGHTA, CDR2 FQGNSA. V was shortened by 1 base and J by 4 bases, with 11 bases between the two germline ends. The CDR3 is 15 amino acids. CDR3 sequence (DNA): TGTGCCAGCAGCTTAGTTGCGGGGATTTACAATGAGCAGTTCTTC. As protein: CASSLVAGIYNEQFF.

This clone was observed a single time. The chain combines TRBV19 with TRBJ2-7, with 11 bases that match TRBD1. Germline V lookup: CDR1 LNHDA, CDR2 SQIVND (reference sequence). Unmatched junction bases numbered 16, after V lost 9 bases and J lost 6 bases. The CDR3 loop spans 16 amino acids. The CDR3 loop reads CASSGTGGVGVTEQYF. Here the CDR3 DNA reads TGTGCCAGCTCCGGGACAGGGGGTGTAGGGGTAACCGAGCAGTACTTC. The full variable domain, with the rest looked up from reference TRBV19 and TRBJ2-7, is DGGITQSPKYLFRKEGQNVTLSCEQNLNHDAMYWYRQDPGQGLRLIYYSQIVNDFQKGDIAEGYSVSREKKESFPLTVTSAQKNPTAFYLCASSGTGGVGVTEQYFGPGTRLTVT.

The CDR3 here is CAWSLKRLSSYNEQFF. DNA of the CDR3: TGTGCCTGGAGTCTAAAGCGGCTGAGCTCCTACAATGAGCAGTTCTTC. This sequence joins TRBV30 and TRBJ2-1; D might be TRBD2 (5 bases). CDR3 length: 16 residues. Looked up from germline, CDR1 is GTSNPN and CDR2 is SVGIG (reference sequence). V lost 2 bases and J 0 bases, leaving 14 bases between the germline ends.

The sample holds a few counts of this clone. The V and J genes are TRBV9 and TRBJ1-1, with D maybe TRBD1 (6 bases). Germline CDR1 SGDLS, CDR2 YYNGEE. V was trimmed by 0 bases and J by 1 base, leaving 13 bases between them. The CDR3 has 16 residues. In nucleotides, the CDR3 is TGTGCCAGCAGCGTAGTAAGGGGGATCAAGAACACTGAAGCTTTCTTT. Amino acid sequence: CASSVVRGIKNTEAFF.

The rearrangement uses TRBV3-1 (or the pseudogene TRBV3-2) and TRBJ2-4; D is possibly TRBD1 (6 bases). Looked up from germline, CDR1 is LGHDT and CDR2 is YNNKEL (reference sequence). The CDR3 loop spans 16 amino acids. V was shortened by 3 bases and J by 1 base, with 13 bases between the two germline ends. CDR3 residues: CASSHPGVNAKNIQYF. Here the CDR3 DNA reads TGTGCCAGCAGCCACCCAGGGGTTAATGCCAAAAACATTCAGTACTTC.

The V gene is TRBV7-9, the J gene TRBJ1-1; 7 nucleotides line up with TRBD1. V was pared by 5 bases and J by 0 bases, with 3 bases of the junction left unmatched. The CDR3 totals 14 residues. Germline V gene data show CDR1 as SEHNR and CDR2 as FQNEAQ (reference sequence). The CDR3 nucleotides are TGTGCCAGCAGCGGGACAGATCTGAACACTGAAGCTTTCTTT. Translated: CASSGTDLNTEAFF.

The rearrangement joins TRBV19 to TRBJ1-3; TRBD1 aligns across 8 bases. The CDR3 length is 18 residues. The germline gives CDR1 LNHDA, CDR2 SQIVND (reference sequence). Unmatched junction bases numbered 11, after V lost 4 bases and J lost 0 bases. CDR3 in amino acids: CASSTTMTGATSGNTIYF. CDR3 DNA sequence: TGTGCCAGTAGTACAACCATGACAGGGGCTACCTCTGGAAACACCATATATTTT.

The chain combines TRBV10-3 with TRBJ1-2; 10 nucleotides agree with TRBD1. This CDR3 is 16 amino acids long. The V and J ends lost 3 bases and 4 bases, in that order; junction bases with no gene match: 8. The V gene's germline CDR1 is ENHRY and CDR2 SYGVKD. The CDR3 loop reads CAISDLKTGGVYGYTF. Here the CDR3 DNA reads TGTGCCATCAGTGACCTCAAGACAGGGGGCGTCTATGGCTACACCTTC.

Comment on this clone: This CDR3 fails to terminate in the conserved phenylalanine or tryptophan, so it likely reflects a read error. It is unclear where the CDR3 begins or ends on the DNA, so no DNA is shown, and the CDR3 is as TCRdb lists it. The chain links TRBV2 to TRBJ1-1. Germline loops: CDR1 SNHLY, CDR2 FYNNEI. The CDR3 adds up to 12 amino acids, both ends counted. The chain's CDR3 is CASSAGGTVMVC.

J is TRBJ2-7 and V is TRBV18, with D possibly TRBD1 on 6 matching bases. CDR1 is KGHSH and CDR2 is LQKENI in the germline V gene. This CDR3 is built from 14 residues. The V and J ends lost 3 bases and 1 base respectively, with 10 bases between them. The CDR3 sequence: CASSPSRGSYEQYF. The CDR3 nucleotides are TGTGCCAGCTCACCGTCCAGGGGATCCTACGAGCAGTACTTC.

This clone was found once. J is TRBJ1-2 and V is TRBV9, with TRBD1 identical over 7 bases. Trimming removed 2 bases from V and 7 bases from J; junction bases left unmatched: 14. The length of the CDR3 is 16 residues. Germline values: CDR1 SGDLS, CDR2 YYNGEE. As DNA, the CDR3 is TGTGCCAGCAGCGTGGGGGGAAGGACAGGAGTAAGTGGCTACACCTTC. Protein: CASSVGGRTGVSGYTF. The whole variable domain, remainder taken from reference TRBV9 and TRBJ1-2, is DSGVTQTPKHLITATGQRVTLRCSPRSGDLSVYWYQQSLDQGLQFLIQYYNGEERAKGNILERFSAQQFPDLHSELNLSSLELGDSALYFCASSVGGRTGVSGYTFGSGTRLTVV.

The rearrangement uses TRBV30 and TRBJ2-1, with 7 bases that match TRBD2. Germline V gives CDR1 GTSNPN, CDR2 SVGIG (reference sequence). The CDR3 covers 12 residues. Losses at the gene ends were 5 bases for V and 9 bases for J; bases not matched to a gene: 7. This chain's CDR3 is CAWGGSGREQFF. Here the CDR3 DNA reads TGTGCCTGGGGGGGTAGCGGGCGTGAGCAGTTCTTC.

V gene TRBV10-3 combines with J gene TRBJ1-1; 8 positions agree with TRBD1. Looked up from germline, CDR1 is ENHRY and CDR2 is SYGVKD. This CDR3 is 15 amino acids long. Germline trimming cut 5 bases from V and 3 bases from J; bases unmatched to any gene: 8. The DNA of the CDR3 is TGTGCCATCAGTCCCGACAGGGGTGCGGACACTGAAGCTTTCTTT. Translated: CAISPDRGADTEAFF.

V is TRBV21-1 and J is TRBJ2-1; TRBD2 is the table's D call and was not checked against the DNA. TRBV21-1 is tagged as a pseudogene. The CDR3 is 19 amino acids. The CDR3 bases are TGTGCCAGCAGCAAATTTTCTCCGGGGGTAGGGTCCGGGATGAATGAGCAGTTCTTC. This translates into CASSKFSPGVGSGMNEQFF.

The V call is TRBV7-8, the J call TRBJ2-7; TRBD1 aligns across 9 bases. J gave up 5 bases and V 5 bases, and 7 bases lay outside the gene matches. Germline V gene data show CDR1 as SGHVS and CDR2 as FQNEAQ. This CDR3 has 14 residues. CDR3: CASSPDRGVHEQYF. CDR3 in DNA: TGTGCCAGCAGCCCAGACAGGGGGGTACACGAGCAGTACTTC. The full variable domain, rest sourced from reference TRBV7-8 and TRBJ2-7, is GAGVSQSPRYKVAKRGQDVALRCDPISGHVSLFWYQQALGQGPEFLTYFQNEAQLDKSGLPSDRFFAERPEGSVSTLKIQRTQQEDSAVYLCASSPDRGVHEQYFGPGTRLTVT.

The chain links TRBV18 to TRBJ2-1; 11 bases are shared with TRBD2. Germline CDR1 and CDR2: KGHSH and LQKENI. There are 15 residues in the CDR3. J was trimmed by 6 bases and V by 4 bases; bases with no gene match: 5. CDR3 amino acids: CASSLAGGGLNEQFF. The DNA of the CDR3 is TGTGCCAGCTCACTAGCGGGAGGGGGCCTCAATGAGCAGTTCTTC.

V is TRBV5-5 and J is TRBJ2-5; 9 positions agree with TRBD1. Germline-derived CDR1 and CDR2 are SGHKS and YYEKEE (reference sequence). V was clipped by 4 bases and J by 5 bases; unmatched bases: 9. The CDR3 is 15 amino acids. The CDR3 nucleotides are TGTGCCAGCAGCCCTGACAGGGGGTGGTCGGAGACCCAGTACTTC. Translated: CASSPDRGWSETQYF.

V gene TRBV6-6 combines with J gene TRBJ2-7; D unresolved. This CDR3 comprises 14 residues. Germline V gene sequence: CDR1 MNHNY, CDR2 SVGAGI (reference sequence). V lost 5 bases and J 4 bases, leaving 15 bases between the germline ends. DNA for the CDR3: TGTGCCAGCAGTCCCGACTGGCCCCCTTACGAGCAGTACTTC. It codes for CASSPDWPPYEQYF.

The table lists this clone with a few counts. The chain carries TRBV2 and TRBJ2-3; 10 positions agree with TRBD2. The V gene end was trimmed by 6 bases and the J gene end by 3 bases; junction bases not matched to a gene: 6. Germline V lookup: CDR1 SNHLY, CDR2 FYNNEI. The CDR3 runs to 15 residues. For the CDR3, the DNA is TGTGCCAGCAGGCTACTAGCGGGAAGTACAGATACGCAGTATTTT. Translated, it gives CASRLLAGSTDTQYF.

V is TRBV11-1 and J is TRBJ2-2; D uncertain. The CDR3 has 14 amino acids. Germline V gives CDR1 SGHAT, CDR2 FQDESV (reference sequence). Trimming shortened V by 3 bases and J by 3 bases, and 8 bases separated the two germline ends. The CDR3 nucleotides are TGTGCCAGCAGCTTTAACCGGGACACCGGGGAGCTGTTTTTT. This gives the protein CASSFNRDTGELFF.

This chain joins TRBV12-3 or TRBV12-4 and TRBJ1-1, with 9 bases matching TRBD1. The junction had 10 bases not matched to a gene; V was cut back by 11 bases and J by 6 bases. There are 13 residues in the CDR3. As DNA, the CDR3 is TGTGCCGGGAGACAGGGGGAGAGGGCTGAAGCTTTCTTT. It codes for CAGRQGERAEAFF.

This chain connects TRBV7-3 to TRBJ2-3, with unresolved D. The CDR3 totals 14 residues. Germline CDR1 SGHTA, CDR2 FQGTGA. V lost 1 base and J 5 bases, leaving 10 bases between the germline ends. Written as DNA, the CDR3 is TGTGCCAGCAGCTTAATGTCGTCTGTAGATACGCAGTATTTT. Amino acids: CASSLMSSVDTQYF.

The chain links TRBV2 to TRBJ1-1, with a tentative D call TRBD1 (5 bases). V gave up 5 bases and J gave up 1 base, with 26 bases separating them. Germline-derived CDR1 and CDR2 are SNHLY and FYNNEI. This CDR3 region has 19 residues. The DNA for the CDR3 is TGTGCCAGCAGTACGTACACCCAACTTGCAGGGTTTTCGAACACTGAAGCTTTCTTT. Encoded protein: CASSTYTQLAGFSNTEAFF. The entire variable domain, with the rest obtained from reference TRBV2 and TRBJ1-1, is as follows: EPEVTQTPSHQVTQMGQEVILRCVPISNHLYFYWYRQILGQKVEFLVSFYNNEISEKSEIFDDQFSVERPDGSNFTLKIRSTKLEDSAMYFCASSTYTQLAGFSNTEAFFGQGTRLTVV.

The chain is built from TRBV29-1 and TRBJ1-2; D is perhaps TRBD1 (5 bases). CDR1 is SQVTM, CDR2 ANQGSEA, per germline. The CDR3 has 13 residues. Trimming took 6 bases from V and 0 from J, leaving 11 bases between them. This chain's CDR3 is CSVSVGANYGYTF. CDR3 sequence (DNA): TGCAGCGTCAGCGTAGGGGCTAACTATGGCTACACCTTC.